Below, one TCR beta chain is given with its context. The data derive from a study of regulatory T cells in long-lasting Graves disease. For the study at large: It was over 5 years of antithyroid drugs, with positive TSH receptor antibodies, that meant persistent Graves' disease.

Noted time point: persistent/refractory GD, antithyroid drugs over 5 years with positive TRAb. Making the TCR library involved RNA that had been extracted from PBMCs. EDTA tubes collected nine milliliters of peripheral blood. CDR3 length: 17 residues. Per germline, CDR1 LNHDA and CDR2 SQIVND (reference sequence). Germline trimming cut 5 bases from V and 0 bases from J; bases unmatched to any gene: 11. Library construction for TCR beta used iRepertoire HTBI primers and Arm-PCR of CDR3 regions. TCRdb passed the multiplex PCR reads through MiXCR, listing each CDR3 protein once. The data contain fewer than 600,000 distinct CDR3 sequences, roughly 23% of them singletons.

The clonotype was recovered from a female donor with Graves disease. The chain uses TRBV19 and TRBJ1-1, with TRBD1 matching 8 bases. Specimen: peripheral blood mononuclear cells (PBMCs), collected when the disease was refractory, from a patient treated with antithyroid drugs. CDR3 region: CASSFGTGEFMNTEAFF. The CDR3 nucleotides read TGTGCCAGTAGTTTCGGGACAGGAGAGTTCATGAACACTGAAGCTTTCTTT.